Below, 6 T cell receptor beta chains from the same sample are listed, as sequenced in a study of T cells expressing NK-cell markers. Using the 5' RACE reads, TCRdb records one entry per CDR3 protein without DNA. This listing includes 350,000 to 450,000 distinct CDR3 sequences. Material: blood T cells: a sorted CD56 or NKG2C T cell subset, CD4+ or CD8+ T cells, or bulk PBMC T cells (not recorded which). All receptors come from a man aged 18-69 years in good health.

J is TRBJ2-7 and V is TRBV12-5; TCRdb's D call of TRBD1 is untestable without DNA. This CDR3 is 15 amino acids long. The V gene's germline CDR1 is LGHNT and CDR2 FRNRAP. This CDR3 reads CASGLVAGGNYEQYF.

The CDR3 loop is CASSPDWSTGELFF. The V call is TRBV7-2, the J call TRBJ2-2; the D call from TCRdb, TRBD2, cannot be confirmed without DNA. CDR3 length: 14 residues. CDR1 is SGHTA, CDR2 FQGNSA, per germline.

The genes are TRBV20-1 and TRBJ2-1. The CDR3 runs 15 residues. Germline V lookup: CDR1 DFQATT, CDR2 SNEGSKA (reference sequence). CDR3 loop: CSADNSRTIYNEQFF.

The chain has TRBV12-3 or TRBV12-4 and TRBJ2-1. The CDR3 loop spans 12 amino acids. CDR3 sequence reads: CAWGWSYNEQFF.

The chain employs TRBV15 and TRBJ1-1; checking the TCRdb D call of TRBD1 is not possible without DNA. This CDR3 has 13 residues. From germline, CDR1 is LNHNV and CDR2 YYDKDF (reference sequence). The CDR3 is CATSKGTQVQAFF. Full variable domain (remainder filled in from reference TRBV15 and TRBJ1-1): DAMVIQNPRYQVTQFGKPVTLSCSQTLNHNVMYWYQQKSSQAPKLLFHYYDKDFNNEADTPDNFQSRRPNTSFCFLDIRSPGLGDTAMYLCATSKGTQVQAFFGQGTRLTVV.

This sequence joins TRBV12-3 or TRBV12-4 and TRBJ2-1; TCRdb designates TRBD2, a call that cannot be tested without DNA. This CDR3 comprises 18 residues. CDR3: CASTGSGTRASSYNEQFF.